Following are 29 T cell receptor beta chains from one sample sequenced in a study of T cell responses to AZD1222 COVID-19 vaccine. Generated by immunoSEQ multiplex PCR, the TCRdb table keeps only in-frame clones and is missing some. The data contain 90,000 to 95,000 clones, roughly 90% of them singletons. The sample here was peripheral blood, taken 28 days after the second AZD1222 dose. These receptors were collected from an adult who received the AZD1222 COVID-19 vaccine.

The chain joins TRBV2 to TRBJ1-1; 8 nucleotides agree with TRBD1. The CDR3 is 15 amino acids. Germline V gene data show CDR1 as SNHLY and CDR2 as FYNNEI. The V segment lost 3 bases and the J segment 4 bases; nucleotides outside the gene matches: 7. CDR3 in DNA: TGTGCCAGCAGTGATGACGCAGGGGGCGGCACTGAAGCTTTCTTT. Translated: CASSDDAGGGTEAFF.

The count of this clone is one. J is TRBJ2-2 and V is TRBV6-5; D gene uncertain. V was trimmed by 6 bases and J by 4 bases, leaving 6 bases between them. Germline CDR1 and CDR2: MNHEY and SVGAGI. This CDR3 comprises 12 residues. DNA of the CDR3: TGTGCCAGCAGCAAACTCACCGGGGAGCTGTTTTTT. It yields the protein CASSKLTGELFF.

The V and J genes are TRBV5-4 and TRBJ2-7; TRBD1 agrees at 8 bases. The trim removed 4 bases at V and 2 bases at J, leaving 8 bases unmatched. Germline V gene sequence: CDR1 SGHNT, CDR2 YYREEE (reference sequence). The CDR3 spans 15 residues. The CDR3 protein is CASSARQGLAYEQYF. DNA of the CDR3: TGTGCCAGCAGCGCTAGACAGGGGTTGGCCTACGAGCAGTACTTC.

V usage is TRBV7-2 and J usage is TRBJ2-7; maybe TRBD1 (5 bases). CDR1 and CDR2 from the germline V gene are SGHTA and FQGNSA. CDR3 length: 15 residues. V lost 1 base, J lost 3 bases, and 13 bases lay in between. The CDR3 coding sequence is TGTGCCAGCAGCTTAGGTCAGGGAAGGGGCTACGAGCAGTACTTC. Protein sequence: CASSLGQGRGYEQYF.

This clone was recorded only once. DNA for the CDR3: TGTGCCAGCATTGCGACAGCGAACTATGGCTACACCTTC. It specifies CASIATANYGYTF. The chain joins TRBV28 to TRBJ1-2; possible D gene TRBD1, 5 bases. The CDR3 runs 13 residues. CDR1 and CDR2 (germline): MDHEN, SYDVKM. V was trimmed by 7 bases and J by 2 bases, leaving 11 bases between them.

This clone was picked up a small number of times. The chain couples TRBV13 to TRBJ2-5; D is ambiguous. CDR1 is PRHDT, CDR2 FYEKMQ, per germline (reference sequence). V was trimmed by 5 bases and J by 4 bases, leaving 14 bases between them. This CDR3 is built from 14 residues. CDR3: CASSPAGFGETQYF. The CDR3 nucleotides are TGTGCCAGCAGCCCTGCCGGGTTTGGAGAGACCCAGTACTTC.

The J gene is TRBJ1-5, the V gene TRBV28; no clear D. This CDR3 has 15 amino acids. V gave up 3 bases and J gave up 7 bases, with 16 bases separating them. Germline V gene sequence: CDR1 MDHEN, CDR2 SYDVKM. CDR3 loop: CASSLDRRSRQPQHF. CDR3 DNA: TGTGCCAGCAGTTTGGATAGGAGGTCCAGGCAGCCCCAGCATTTT.

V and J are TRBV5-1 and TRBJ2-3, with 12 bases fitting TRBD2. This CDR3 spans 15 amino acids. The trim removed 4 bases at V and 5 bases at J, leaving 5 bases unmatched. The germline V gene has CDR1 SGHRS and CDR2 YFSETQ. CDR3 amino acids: CASSRTSGVKDTQYF. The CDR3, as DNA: TGCGCCAGCAGCCGGACTAGCGGGGTGAAAGATACGCAGTATTTT.

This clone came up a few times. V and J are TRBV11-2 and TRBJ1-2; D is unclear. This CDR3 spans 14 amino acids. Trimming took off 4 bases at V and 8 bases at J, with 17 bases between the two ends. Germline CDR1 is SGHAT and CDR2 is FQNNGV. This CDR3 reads CASSSTGLLLGYTF. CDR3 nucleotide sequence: TGTGCCAGCAGCTCTACCGGACTTCTCCTCGGCTACACCTTC.

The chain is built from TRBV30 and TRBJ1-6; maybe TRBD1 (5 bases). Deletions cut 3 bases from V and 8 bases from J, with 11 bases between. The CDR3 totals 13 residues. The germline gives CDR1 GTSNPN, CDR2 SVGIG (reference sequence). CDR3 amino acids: CAWRRQGDSPLHF. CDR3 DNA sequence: TGTGCCTGGAGGAGGCAGGGAGATTCACCCCTCCACTTT. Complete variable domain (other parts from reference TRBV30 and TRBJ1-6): SQTIHQWPATLVQPVGSPLSLECTVEGTSNPNLYWYRQAAGRGLQLLFYSVGIGQISSEVPQNLSASRPQDRQFILSSKKLLLSDSGFYLCAWRRQGDSPLHFGNGTRLTVT.

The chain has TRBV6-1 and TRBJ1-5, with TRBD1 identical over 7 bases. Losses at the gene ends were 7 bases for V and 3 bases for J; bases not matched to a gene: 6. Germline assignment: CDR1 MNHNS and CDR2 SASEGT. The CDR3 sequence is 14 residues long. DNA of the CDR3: TGTGCCAGCACCCGGGACAGCTTCAATCAGCCCCAGCATTTT. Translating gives CASTRDSFNQPQHF.

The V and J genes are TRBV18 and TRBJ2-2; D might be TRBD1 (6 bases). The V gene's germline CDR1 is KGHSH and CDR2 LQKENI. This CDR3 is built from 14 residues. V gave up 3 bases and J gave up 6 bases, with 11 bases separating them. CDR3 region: CASSPGHSPGELFF. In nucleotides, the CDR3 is TGTGCCAGCTCACCGGGACACTCCCCCGGGGAGCTGTTTTTT.

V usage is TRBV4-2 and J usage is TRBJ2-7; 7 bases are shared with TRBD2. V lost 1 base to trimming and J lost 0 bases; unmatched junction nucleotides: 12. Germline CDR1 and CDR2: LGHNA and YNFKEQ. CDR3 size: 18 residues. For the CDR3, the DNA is TGTGCCAGCAGCCAAGGTCCTAGCGGCTACGGGGGCTCCTACGAGCAGTACTTC. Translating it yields CASSQGPSGYGGSYEQYF.

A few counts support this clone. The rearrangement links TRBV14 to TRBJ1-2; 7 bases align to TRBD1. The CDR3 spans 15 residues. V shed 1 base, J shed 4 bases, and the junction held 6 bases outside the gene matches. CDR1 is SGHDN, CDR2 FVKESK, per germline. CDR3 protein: CASSQARGTLYGYTF. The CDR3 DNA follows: TGTGCCAGCAGCCAAGCCAGGGGGACCCTCTATGGCTACACCTTC.

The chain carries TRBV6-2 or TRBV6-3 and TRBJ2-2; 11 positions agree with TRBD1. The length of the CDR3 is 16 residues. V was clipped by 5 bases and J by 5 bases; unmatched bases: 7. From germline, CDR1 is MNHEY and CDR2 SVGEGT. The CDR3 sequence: CASSPRTGGMTGELFF. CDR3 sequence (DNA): TGTGCCAGCAGTCCGCGGACAGGGGGCATGACCGGGGAGCTGTTTTTT.

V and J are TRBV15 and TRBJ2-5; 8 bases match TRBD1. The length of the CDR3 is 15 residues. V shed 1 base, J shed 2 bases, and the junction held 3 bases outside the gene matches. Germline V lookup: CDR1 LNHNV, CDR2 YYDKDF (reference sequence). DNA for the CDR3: TGTGCCACCAGCAGAGCCGGGGACAGGCAAGAGACCCAGTACTTC. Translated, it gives CATSRAGDRQETQYF.

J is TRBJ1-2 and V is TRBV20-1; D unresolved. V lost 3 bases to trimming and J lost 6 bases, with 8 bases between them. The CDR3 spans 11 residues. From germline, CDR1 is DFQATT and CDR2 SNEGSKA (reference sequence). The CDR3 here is CSASMGNGYTF. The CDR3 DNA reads TGCAGTGCTAGTATGGGGAATGGCTACACCTTC.

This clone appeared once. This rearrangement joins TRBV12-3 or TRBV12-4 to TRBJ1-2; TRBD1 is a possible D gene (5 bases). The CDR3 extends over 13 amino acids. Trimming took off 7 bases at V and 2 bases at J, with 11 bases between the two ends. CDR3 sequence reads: CASTMGENYGYTF. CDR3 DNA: TGTGCCAGCACCATGGGGGAGAACTATGGCTACACCTTC.

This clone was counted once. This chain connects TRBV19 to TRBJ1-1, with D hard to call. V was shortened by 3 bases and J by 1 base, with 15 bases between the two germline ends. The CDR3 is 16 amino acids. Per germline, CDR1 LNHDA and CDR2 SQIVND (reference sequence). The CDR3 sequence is CASSIFSSAGNTEAFF. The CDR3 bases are TGTGCCAGTAGTATCTTCTCTTCGGCGGGGAACACTGAAGCTTTCTTT.

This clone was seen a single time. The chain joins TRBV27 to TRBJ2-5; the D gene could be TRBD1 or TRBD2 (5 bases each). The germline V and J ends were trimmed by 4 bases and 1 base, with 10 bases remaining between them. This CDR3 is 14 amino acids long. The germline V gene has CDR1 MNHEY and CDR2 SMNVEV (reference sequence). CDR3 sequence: CASSSLGVQETQYF. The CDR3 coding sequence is TGTGCCAGCAGTTCACTAGGGGTCCAAGAGACCCAGTACTTC.

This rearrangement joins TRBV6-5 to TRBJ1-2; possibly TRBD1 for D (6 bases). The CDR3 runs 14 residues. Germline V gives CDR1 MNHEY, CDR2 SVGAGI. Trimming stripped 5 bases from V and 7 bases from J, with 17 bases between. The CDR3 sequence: CASSTEGGTAGYTF. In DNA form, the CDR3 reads TGTGCCAGCAGTACTGAAGGGGGGACGGCTGGCTACACCTTC.

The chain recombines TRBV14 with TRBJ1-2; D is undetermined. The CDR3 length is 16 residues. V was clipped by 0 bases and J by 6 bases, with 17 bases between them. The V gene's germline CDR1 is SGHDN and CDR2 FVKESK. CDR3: CASSQDTKGRGHGYTF. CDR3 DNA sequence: TGTGCCAGCAGCCAAGATACAAAAGGACGAGGCCATGGCTACACCTTC.

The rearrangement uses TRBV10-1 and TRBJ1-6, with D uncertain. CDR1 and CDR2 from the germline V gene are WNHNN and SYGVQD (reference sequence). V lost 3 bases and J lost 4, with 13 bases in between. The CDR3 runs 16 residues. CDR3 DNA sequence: TGCGCCAGCAGTGACAACCGTTCGGGTTATAATTCACCCCTCCACTTT. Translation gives CASSDNRSGYNSPLHF.

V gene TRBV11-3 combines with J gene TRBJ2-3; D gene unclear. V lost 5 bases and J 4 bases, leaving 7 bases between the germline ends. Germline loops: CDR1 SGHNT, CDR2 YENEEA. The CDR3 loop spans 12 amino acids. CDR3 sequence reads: CASSPTADTQYF. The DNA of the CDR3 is TGTGCCAGCAGCCCCACAGCAGATACGCAGTATTTT.

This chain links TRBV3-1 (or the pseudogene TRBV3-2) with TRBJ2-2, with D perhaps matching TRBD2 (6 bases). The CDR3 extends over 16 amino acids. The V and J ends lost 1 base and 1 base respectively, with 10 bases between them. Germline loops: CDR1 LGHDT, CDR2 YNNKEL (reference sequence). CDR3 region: CASSQGDGGNTGELFF. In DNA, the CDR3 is TGTGCCAGCAGCCAAGGGGACGGGGGGAACACCGGGGAGCTGTTTTTT.

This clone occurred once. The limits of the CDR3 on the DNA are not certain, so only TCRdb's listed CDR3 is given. Here the CDR3 reads CASSIVGPGGNYGYTF. The rearrangement joins TRBV19 to TRBJ1-2. The CDR3 length equals 16 residues, ends included. Germline V gene sequence: CDR1 LNHDA, CDR2 SQIVND (reference sequence).

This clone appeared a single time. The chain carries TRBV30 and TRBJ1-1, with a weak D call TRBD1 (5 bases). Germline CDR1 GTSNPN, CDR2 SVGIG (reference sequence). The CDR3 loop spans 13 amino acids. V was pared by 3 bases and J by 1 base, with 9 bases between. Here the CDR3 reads CAWRGQPNTEAFF. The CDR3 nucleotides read TGTGCCTGGAGGGGGCAGCCGAACACTGAAGCTTTCTTT.

The CDR3 loop reads CASSFKNTEAFF. CDR3 nucleotide sequence: TGTGCCAGCAGCTTTAAAAACACTGAAGCTTTCTTT. The genes are TRBV5-6 and TRBJ1-1; D is unresolved. Germline CDR1 is SGHDT and CDR2 is YYEEEE. V was cut by 2 bases and J by 2 bases, with 4 bases left in between. The CDR3 consists of 12 residues. Full variable domain (rest looked up from reference TRBV5-6 and TRBJ1-1): DAGVTQSPTHLIKTRGQQVTLRCSPKSGHDTVSWYQQALGQGPQFIFQYYEEEERQRGNFPDRFSGHQFPNYSSELNVNALLLGDSALYLCASSFKNTEAFFGQGTRLTVV.

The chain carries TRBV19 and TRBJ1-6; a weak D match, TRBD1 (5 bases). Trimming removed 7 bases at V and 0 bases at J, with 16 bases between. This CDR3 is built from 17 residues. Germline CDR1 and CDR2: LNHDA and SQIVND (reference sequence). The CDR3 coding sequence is TGTGCCAGTATGGAAGGGGTGATGAGCTCCTATAATTCACCCCTCCACTTT. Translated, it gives CASMEGVMSSYNSPLHF.